Below, 2 T cell receptor beta chains from the same sample are listed, as sequenced in a study of CD4+ T cells in melanoma. Repertoires were generated with immunoSEQ multiplex PCR, while TCRdb's copy carries only in-frame clones and drops some. The data contain about 50,000 clones, about 91% of them singletons. What was sequenced was peripheral blood. The receptors here all came from a human donor with melanoma.

The chain couples TRBV19 to TRBJ2-7; weak D call: TRBD1 (5 bases). Germline V CDR1 and CDR2: LNHDA, SQIVND (reference sequence). CDR3 length equals 12 residues. Trimming pared 5 bases from V and 6 bases from J, leaving 11 bases between. The CDR3 sequence is CASSPGSSEQYF. As DNA, the CDR3 is TGTGCCAGTAGTCCAGGGTCGAGCGAGCAGTACTTC.

The chain employs TRBV30 and TRBJ1-4; perhaps TRBD1 as D (5 bases). CDR1 and CDR2 (germline): GTSNPN, SVGIG (reference sequence). V was clipped by 1 base and J by 8 bases, with 11 bases between them. The CDR3 has 13 residues. The CDR3 DNA is TGTGCCTGGAGTGGTGGGGGAAGGGAAAAACTGTTTTTT. Its translation: CAWSGGGREKLFF. Filled out from reference TRBV30 and TRBJ1-4, the complete variable domain reads SQTIHQWPATLVQPVGSPLSLECTVEGTSNPNLYWYRQAAGRGLQLLFYSVGIGQISSEVPQNLSASRPQDRQFILSSKKLLLSDSGFYLCAWSGGGREKLFFGSGTQLSVL.